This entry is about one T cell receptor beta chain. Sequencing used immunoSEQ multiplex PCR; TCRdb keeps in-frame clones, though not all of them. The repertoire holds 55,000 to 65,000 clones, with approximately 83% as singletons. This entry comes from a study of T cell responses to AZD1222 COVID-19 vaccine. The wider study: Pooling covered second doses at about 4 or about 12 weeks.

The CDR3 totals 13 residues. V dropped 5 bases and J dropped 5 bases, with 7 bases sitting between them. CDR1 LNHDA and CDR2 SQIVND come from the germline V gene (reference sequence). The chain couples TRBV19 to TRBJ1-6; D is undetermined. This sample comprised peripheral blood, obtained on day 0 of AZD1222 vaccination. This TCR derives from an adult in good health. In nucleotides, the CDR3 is TGTGCCAGTAGTCGTCCGGATAATTCACCCCTCCACTTT. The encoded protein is CASSRPDNSPLHF.